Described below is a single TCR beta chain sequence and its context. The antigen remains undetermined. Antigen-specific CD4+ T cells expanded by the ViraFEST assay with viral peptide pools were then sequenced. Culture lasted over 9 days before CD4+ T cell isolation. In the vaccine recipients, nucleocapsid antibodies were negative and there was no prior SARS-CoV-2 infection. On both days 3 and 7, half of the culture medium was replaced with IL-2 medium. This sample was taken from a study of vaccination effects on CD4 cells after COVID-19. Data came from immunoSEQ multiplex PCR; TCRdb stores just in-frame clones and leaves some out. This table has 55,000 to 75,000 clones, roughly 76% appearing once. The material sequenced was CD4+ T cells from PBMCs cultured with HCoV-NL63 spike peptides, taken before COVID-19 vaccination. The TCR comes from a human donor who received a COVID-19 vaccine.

The DNA for the CDR3 is TGTGCCAGCAGTGAACGAACATCCTACAATGAGCAGTTCTTC. Its translation: CASSERTSYNEQFF. V usage is TRBV6-1 and J usage is TRBJ2-1; D uncertain. This CDR3 spans 14 amino acids. Germline CDR1 and CDR2: MNHNS and SASEGT. V lost 2 bases to trimming and J lost 1 base, with 6 bases between them.